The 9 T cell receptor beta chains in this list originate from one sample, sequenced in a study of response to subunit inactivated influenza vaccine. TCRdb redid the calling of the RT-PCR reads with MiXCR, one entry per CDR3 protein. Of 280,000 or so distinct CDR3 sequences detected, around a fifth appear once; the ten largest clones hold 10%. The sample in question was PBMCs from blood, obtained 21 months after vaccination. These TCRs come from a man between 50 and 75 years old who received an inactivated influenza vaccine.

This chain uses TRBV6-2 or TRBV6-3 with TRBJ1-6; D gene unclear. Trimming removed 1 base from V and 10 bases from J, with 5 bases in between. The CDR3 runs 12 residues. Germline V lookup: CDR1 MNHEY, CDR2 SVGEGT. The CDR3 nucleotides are TGTGCCAGCAGTTACTTTGGATCACCCCTCCACTTT. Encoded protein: CASSYFGSPLHF.

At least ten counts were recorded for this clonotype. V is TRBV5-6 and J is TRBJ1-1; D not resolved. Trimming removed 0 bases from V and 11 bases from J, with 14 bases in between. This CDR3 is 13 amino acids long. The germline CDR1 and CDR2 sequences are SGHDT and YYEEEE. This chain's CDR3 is CASSLAAEITAFF. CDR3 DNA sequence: TGTGCCAGCAGCTTGGCTGCTGAAATTACGGCTTTCTTT.

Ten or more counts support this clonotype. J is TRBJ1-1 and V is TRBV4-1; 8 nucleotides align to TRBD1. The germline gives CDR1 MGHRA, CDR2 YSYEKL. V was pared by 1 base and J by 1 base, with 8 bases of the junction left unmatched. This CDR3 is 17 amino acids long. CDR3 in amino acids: CASSQVKTGGRNTEAFF. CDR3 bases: TGCGCCAGCAGCCAAGTGAAAACAGGGGGGAGGAACACTGAAGCTTTCTTT.

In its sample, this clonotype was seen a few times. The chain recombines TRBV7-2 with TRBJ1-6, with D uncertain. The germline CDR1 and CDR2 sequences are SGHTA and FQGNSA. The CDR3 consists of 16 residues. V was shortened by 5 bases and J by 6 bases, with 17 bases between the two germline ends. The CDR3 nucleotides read TGTGCCAGCAGCGCCACCGGAGGAATGGTTAATTCACCCCTCCACTTT. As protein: CASSATGGMVNSPLHF.

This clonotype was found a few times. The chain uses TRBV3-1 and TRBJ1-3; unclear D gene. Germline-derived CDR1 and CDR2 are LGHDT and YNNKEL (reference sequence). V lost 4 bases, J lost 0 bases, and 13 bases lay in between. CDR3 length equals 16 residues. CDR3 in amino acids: CASSPRTPYSGNTIYF. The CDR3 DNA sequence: TGTGCCAGCAGCCCTCGGACGCCATACTCTGGAAACACCATATATTTT.

The CDR3 loop is CTPDRGNSPLHF. In DNA form, the CDR3 reads TGCACCCCAGACAGGGGGAATTCACCCCTCCACTTT. V and J are TRBV20-1 and TRBJ1-6; TRBD1 aligns across 9 bases. Germline V gene sequence: CDR1 DFQATT, CDR2 SNEGSKA (reference sequence). The CDR3 runs 12 residues.

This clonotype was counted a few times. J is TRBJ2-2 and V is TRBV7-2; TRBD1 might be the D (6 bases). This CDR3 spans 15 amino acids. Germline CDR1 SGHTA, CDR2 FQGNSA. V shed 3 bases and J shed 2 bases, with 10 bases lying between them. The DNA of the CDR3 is TGTGCCAGCAGCTTCCGGGACATTAACACCGGGGAGCTGTTTTTT. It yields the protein CASSFRDINTGELFF.

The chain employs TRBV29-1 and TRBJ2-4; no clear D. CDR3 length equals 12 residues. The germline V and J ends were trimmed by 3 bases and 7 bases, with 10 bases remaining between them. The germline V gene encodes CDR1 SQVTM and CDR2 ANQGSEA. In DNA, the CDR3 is TGCAGCGTTGATCTGGGTCCTAACATTCAGTACTTC. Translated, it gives CSVDLGPNIQYF.

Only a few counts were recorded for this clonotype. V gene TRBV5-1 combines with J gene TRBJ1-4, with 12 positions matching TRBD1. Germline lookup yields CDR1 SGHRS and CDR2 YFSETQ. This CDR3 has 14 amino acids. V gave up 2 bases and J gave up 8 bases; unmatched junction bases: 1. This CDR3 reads CASSFGTGGEKLFF. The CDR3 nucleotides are TGCGCCAGCAGCTTTGGGACAGGGGGCGAAAAACTGTTTTTT.